This is a list of T cell receptor beta chains from one sample in a study of CD8 T cells in ankylosing spondylitis. TCRdb processed the 5' RACE reads anew with MiXCR; each CDR3 protein has one entry. The sample shows 150,000 to 250,000 distinct CDR3 sequences, 10% to 15% of them seen only once. The sequencing sample was made of blood, either unsorted or a sorted T cell fraction (not recorded which). All receptors derive from a male donor with ankylosing spondylitis or in good health (not recorded which). CDR3s include the opening cysteine and the closing phenylalanine or tryptophan. Fields, in order: clone size, D gene, CDR3 length, J gene, V gene, CDR3 protein, CDR3 DNA. A D gene is named only where the DNA matches it firmly. Some rows mark clone size as missing; the rest say once, few, many or name a class of expanded clone.

clone size: many
D gene: -
CDR3 length: 12
J gene: TRBJ2-2
V gene: TRBV6-1
CDR3 protein: CASRELPGELFF
CDR3 DNA: TGTGCCAGCAGAGAGCTGCCCGGGGAGCTGTTTTTT

clone size: -
D gene: -
CDR3 length: 13
J gene: TRBJ2-3
V gene: TRBV19
CDR3 protein: CASSGARADTQYF
CDR3 DNA: TGTGCCAGTAGTGGGGCGCGGGCAGATACGCAGTATTTT

clone size: many
D gene: -
CDR3 length: 11
J gene: TRBJ2-1
V gene: TRBV12-3/TRBV12-4
CDR3 protein: CASRGLRDPFF
CDR3 DNA: TGTGCCAGCCGCGGGCTGAGGGATCCGTTCTTC

clone size: -
D gene: -
CDR3 length: 12
J gene: TRBJ2-5
V gene: TRBV20-1
CDR3 protein: CSANLGTGTQYF
CDR3 DNA: TGCAGTGCTAATCTCGGGACGGGGACCCAGTACTTC

clone size: -
D gene: TRBD1
CDR3 length: 15
J gene: TRBJ2-1
V gene: TRBV4-1
CDR3 protein: CASSQETGALGEQFF
CDR3 DNA: TGCGCCAGCAGCCAGGAGACAGGGGCCCTAGGAGAGCAGTTCTTC

clone size: -
D gene: -
CDR3 length: 17
J gene: TRBJ2-7
V gene: TRBV7-9
CDR3 protein: CASSGLRVGLGTYEQYF
CDR3 DNA: TGTGCCAGCTCTGGCCTAAGGGTAGGGCTCGGAACCTACGAGCAGTACTTC

clone size: -
D gene: TRBD2
CDR3 length: 15
J gene: TRBJ2-7
V gene: TRBV29-1
CDR3 protein: CSVEDRLAGPYEQYF
CDR3 DNA: TGCAGCGTTGAAGACAGACTAGCGGGCCCCTACGAGCAGTACTTC

clone size: few
D gene: TRBD2
CDR3 length: 15
J gene: TRBJ2-7
V gene: TRBV5-1
CDR3 protein: CASSFGTSSLYEQYF
CDR3 DNA: TGCGCCAGCAGCTTCGGGACTAGCTCTCTATACGAGCAGTACTTC

clone size: few
D gene: -
CDR3 length: 15
J gene: TRBJ2-3
V gene: TRBV28
CDR3 protein: CASSQTLAAADTQYF
CDR3 DNA: TGTGCCAGCAGTCAAACACTAGCTGCGGCAGATACGCAGTATTTT

clone size: few
D gene: -
CDR3 length: 12
J gene: TRBJ1-1
V gene: TRBV20-1
CDR3 protein: CSAFLSNTEAFF
CDR3 DNA: TGCAGTGCTTTCCTATCGAACACTGAAGCTTTCTTT

clone size: -
D gene: TRBD1
CDR3 length: 15
J gene: TRBJ2-7
V gene: TRBV4-1
CDR3 protein: CASSQKTGDSYEQYF
CDR3 DNA: TGCGCCAGCAGCCAAAAGACAGGGGATTCTTACGAGCAGTACTTC

clone size: many
D gene: -
CDR3 length: 15
J gene: TRBJ2-3
V gene: TRBV4-2
CDR3 protein: CASSQTSPSTDTQYF
CDR3 DNA: TGTGCCAGCAGCCAAACTAGCCCCAGCACAGATACGCAGTATTTT

clone size: -
D gene: -
CDR3 length: 13
J gene: TRBJ2-7
V gene: TRBV6-2/TRBV6-3
CDR3 protein: CASRDGGHYEQYF
CDR3 DNA: TGTGCCAGCAGGGACGGGGGGCACTACGAGCAGTACTTC

clone size: -
D gene: -
CDR3 length: 14
J gene: TRBJ2-1
V gene: TRBV10-3
CDR3 protein: CAISEPDSWDEQFF
CDR3 DNA: TGTGCCATCAGTGAGCCCGACTCGTGGGATGAGCAGTTCTTC

clone size: many
D gene: -
CDR3 length: 15
J gene: TRBJ1-3
V gene: TRBV5-5
CDR3 protein: CASSSGRSSGNTIYF
CDR3 DNA: TGTGCCAGCAGCTCCGGACGGAGCTCTGGAAACACCATATATTTT

clone size: few
D gene: TRBD1
CDR3 length: 14
J gene: TRBJ1-4
V gene: TRBV12-5
CDR3 protein: CASGEGQGEEKLFF
CDR3 DNA: TGTGCTAGTGGTGAGGGACAGGGGGAAGAAAAACTGTTTTTT

clone size: few
D gene: -
CDR3 length: 13
J gene: TRBJ2-1
V gene: TRBV11-3
CDR3 protein: CASSPTENNEQFF
CDR3 DNA: TGTGCCAGCAGCCCGACCGAGAACAATGAGCAGTTCTTC

clone size: -
D gene: -
CDR3 length: 18
J gene: TRBJ2-4
V gene: TRBV4-1
CDR3 protein: CASSQDTLDRLAKNIQYF
CDR3 DNA: TGCGCCAGCAGCCAAGATACCCTCGACAGATTAGCCAAAAACATTCAGTACTTC

clone size: many
D gene: -
CDR3 length: 13
J gene: TRBJ1-1
V gene: TRBV6-1
CDR3 protein: CASRDGLNTEAFF
CDR3 DNA: TGTGCCAGCAGAGACGGTTTGAACACTGAAGCTTTCTTT

clone size: -
D gene: TRBD2
CDR3 length: 16
J gene: TRBJ2-3
V gene: TRBV2
CDR3 protein: CASTGLSGGPSDTQYF
CDR3 DNA: TGTGCCAGCACCGGACTAAGCGGGGGGCCTTCGGATACGCAGTATTTT

clone size: -
D gene: TRBD1
CDR3 length: 14
J gene: TRBJ1-2
V gene: TRBV20-1
CDR3 protein: CSARKTGGDYGYTF
CDR3 DNA: TGCAGTGCTAGAAAGACAGGGGGCGACTATGGCTACACCTTC

clone size: many
D gene: TRBD2
CDR3 length: 14
J gene: TRBJ2-3
V gene: TRBV7-8
CDR3 protein: CASSLVAGEDTQYF
CDR3 DNA: TGTGCCAGCAGCTTAGTAGCGGGGGAGGATACGCAGTATTTT

clone size: -
D gene: TRBD1
CDR3 length: 15
J gene: TRBJ2-7
V gene: TRBV30
CDR3 protein: CAWRNNRGVSYEQYF
CDR3 DNA: TGTGCCTGGAGGAACAACAGGGGAGTGAGCTACGAGCAGTACTTC

clone size: -
D gene: TRBD1
CDR3 length: 17
J gene: TRBJ1-3
V gene: TRBV6-5
CDR3 protein: CASSYAWTGFSGNTIYF
CDR3 DNA: TGTGCCAGCAGTTACGCCTGGACAGGTTTCTCTGGAAACACCATATATTTT

clone size: few
D gene: TRBD2
CDR3 length: 18
J gene: TRBJ2-2
V gene: TRBV9
CDR3 protein: CASSPLGGRASFSGELFF
CDR3 DNA: TGTGCCAGCAGTCCTCTTGGCGGGAGGGCCAGTTTCTCCGGGGAGCTGTTTTTT

clone size: many
D gene: -
CDR3 length: 16
J gene: TRBJ2-2
V gene: TRBV5-1
CDR3 protein: CASRSRGPTNTGELFF
CDR3 DNA: TGCGCCAGCAGGTCACGAGGGCCAACGAACACCGGGGAGCTGTTTTTT

clone size: few
D gene: -
CDR3 length: 15
J gene: TRBJ2-1
V gene: TRBV3-1
CDR3 protein: CASSQKALATHEQFF
CDR3 DNA: TGTGCCAGCAGCCAAAAAGCCCTAGCTACGCATGAGCAGTTCTTC

clone size: -
D gene: -
CDR3 length: 14
J gene: TRBJ1-6
V gene: TRBV20-1
CDR3 protein: CSAREPGYNSPLHF
CDR3 DNA: TGCAGTGCTAGAGAACCAGGTTATAATTCACCCCTCCACTTT

clone size: few
D gene: -
CDR3 length: 15
J gene: TRBJ1-5
V gene: TRBV4-1
CDR3 protein: CASSEGGSGGQPQHF
CDR3 DNA: TGCGCCAGCAGCGAGGGAGGGTCAGGCGGTCAGCCCCAGCATTTT

clone size: -
D gene: TRBD2
CDR3 length: 15
J gene: TRBJ2-7
V gene: TRBV12-3/TRBV12-4
CDR3 protein: CASSLGGGVSYEQYF
CDR3 DNA: TGTGCCAGCAGTTTGGGCGGGGGGGTCTCCTACGAGCAGTACTTC